The next 14 T cell receptor beta chains were all read from a single sample in a study of T cell responses to AZD1222 COVID-19 vaccine. Assay: immunoSEQ multiplex PCR; the TCRdb copy retains only in-frame clones and omits some. In the table there are fewer than 200,000 clones, around nine tenths of which are singletons. Here the sequenced sample was peripheral blood, taken 28 days after the second AZD1222 dose. These receptor sequences come from an adult who received the AZD1222 COVID-19 vaccine.

J is TRBJ1-5 and V is TRBV6-2 or TRBV6-3; no reliable D call. The CDR3 is 14 amino acids. The V and J ends lost 6 bases and 3 bases respectively, with 12 bases between them. CDR1 MNHEY and CDR2 SVGEGT come from the germline V gene. The CDR3 here is CASSEDGINQPQHF. CDR3 DNA: TGTGCCAGCAGCGAAGACGGGATCAATCAGCCCCAGCATTTT.

This chain connects TRBV27 to TRBJ1-6; D is undetermined. V was pared by 4 bases and J by 4 bases, with 14 bases between. The CDR3 sequence is 16 residues long. Germline V lookup: CDR1 MNHEY, CDR2 SMNVEV (reference sequence). The CDR3, as DNA: TGTGCCAGCAGTTCCCCGCGGGATATGTATAATTCACCCCTCCACTTT. Translated: CASSSPRDMYNSPLHF.

This clone appeared a single time. This rearrangement joins TRBV5-1 to TRBJ1-4, with a weak D call TRBD1 (5 bases). CDR3 length: 13 amino acids. Germline assignment: CDR1 SGHRS and CDR2 YFSETQ. The V and J ends lost 4 bases and 8 bases respectively, with 12 bases between them. Here the CDR3 DNA reads TGCGCCAGCAGCCCGGGGACCCAGGAAAAACTGTTTTTT. This gives the protein CASSPGTQEKLFF.

The rearrangement joins TRBV3-1 (or the pseudogene TRBV3-2) to TRBJ1-2; 7 bases are a match to TRBD1. There are 13 residues in the CDR3. Germline-derived CDR1 and CDR2 are LGHDT and YNNKEL (reference sequence). J lost 4 bases, V lost 6 bases, and 5 bases had no gene match. CDR3 coding DNA: TGTGCCAGCAGTGGACAGGAACCCTATGGCTACACCTTC. This gives the protein CASSGQEPYGYTF.

V usage is TRBV15 and J usage is TRBJ1-6, with 9 bases that match TRBD1. The J segment lost 7 bases and the V segment lost 2 bases, leaving 3 bases of the junction unmatched. The CDR3 extends over 15 amino acids. The germline V gene has CDR1 LNHNV and CDR2 YYDKDF (reference sequence). The CDR3 is CATSRPGQGNSPLHF. For the CDR3, the DNA is TGTGCCACCAGCAGACCGGGACAGGGAAATTCACCCCTCCACTTT.

This chain links TRBV7-9 with TRBJ1-1; possibly TRBD1 for D (5 bases). Trimming pared 8 bases from V and 6 bases from J, leaving 16 bases between. In germline, CDR1 is SEHNR, CDR2 FQNEAQ (reference sequence). This CDR3 comprises 13 residues. CDR3 protein: CASGIGGYPEAFF. The CDR3 DNA reads as TGTGCCAGCGGGATTGGGGGGTACCCTGAAGCTTTCTTT.

This chain links TRBV4-1 with TRBJ2-7; D possibly corresponds to TRBD1 (6 bases). V was trimmed by 1 base and J by 1 base, leaving 11 bases between them. This CDR3 region has 15 residues. CDR1 is MGHRA, CDR2 YSYEKL, per germline. CDR3 bases: TGCGCCAGCAGCCAAGGAGGGGGATATTCCTACGAGCAGTACTTC. It is translated as CASSQGGGYSYEQYF.

This chain links TRBV7-2 with TRBJ1-1, with TRBD1 matching over 8 bases. V dropped 3 bases and J dropped 6; count of bases not matched to a gene: 6. The CDR3 length is 14 residues. CDR1 is SGHTA and CDR2 is FQGNSA in the germline V gene. The CDR3 reads CASSFRQGIAEAFF. CDR3 sequence (DNA): TGTGCCAGCAGCTTTAGACAGGGGATCGCTGAAGCTTTCTTT.

V gene TRBV7-9 combines with J gene TRBJ1-1; D not resolved. The CDR3 has 16 residues. Germline V CDR1 and CDR2: SEHNR, FQNEAQ (reference sequence). The ends were cut back, 6 bases at V and 0 bases at J, with 17 bases in the middle. CDR3 loop: CASRIFAQQMNTEAFF. DNA of the CDR3: TGTGCCAGCAGGATTTTCGCACAGCAGATGAACACTGAAGCTTTCTTT.

The chain has TRBV12-5 and TRBJ1-5; TRBD1 agrees at 10 bases. The J segment lost 6 bases and the V segment lost 6 bases, leaving 8 bases of the junction unmatched. CDR1 and CDR2 (germline): LGHNT, FRNRAP. CDR3 length: 15 amino acids. The CDR3 DNA reads TGTGCTAGTGGAACCCCTCGACAGGGGGCTCAGCCCCAGCATTTT. This encodes CASGTPRQGAQPQHF.

This chain joins TRBV9 and TRBJ1-1, with D unclear. The CDR3 covers 16 residues. Germline V gene data show CDR1 as SGDLS and CDR2 as YYNGEE. V was trimmed by 0 bases and J by 2 bases, leaving 14 bases between them. The CDR3 DNA reads as TGTGCCAGCAGCGTAGCTACGGGGTTCTTTAACACTGAAGCTTTCTTT. Translated: CASSVATGFFNTEAFF.

This chain connects TRBV6-5 to TRBJ2-2; D uncertain. The V and J ends lost 7 bases and 0 bases respectively, with 6 bases between them. The germline V gene encodes CDR1 MNHEY and CDR2 SVGAGI. The CDR3 has 13 amino acids. CDR3 protein: CASTPSNTGELFF. The CDR3 nucleotides are TGTGCCAGCACCCCCTCGAACACCGGGGAGCTGTTTTTT.

The chain recombines TRBV6-4 with TRBJ2-7; D is possibly TRBD1 (5 bases). CDR3 length: 15 residues. Between the trimmed V and J ends, which lost 3 bases and 4 bases, there was a span of 16 bases. Germline V gene data show CDR1 as MRHNA and CDR2 as SNTAGT. The CDR3 spells CASSERAGRRYEQYF. For the CDR3, the DNA is TGTGCCAGCAGTGAAAGGGCAGGGCGAAGGTACGAGCAGTACTTC.

The gene calls are TRBV4-1 and TRBJ1-4; D is undetermined. There are 15 residues in the CDR3. Trimming removed 6 bases at V and 5 bases at J, with 16 bases between. Germline V lookup: CDR1 MGHRA, CDR2 YSYEKL. In DNA form, the CDR3 reads TGCGCCAGCAGGTCACGGAAGACGGTAAATGAAAAACTGTTTTTT. It specifies CASRSRKTVNEKLFF.